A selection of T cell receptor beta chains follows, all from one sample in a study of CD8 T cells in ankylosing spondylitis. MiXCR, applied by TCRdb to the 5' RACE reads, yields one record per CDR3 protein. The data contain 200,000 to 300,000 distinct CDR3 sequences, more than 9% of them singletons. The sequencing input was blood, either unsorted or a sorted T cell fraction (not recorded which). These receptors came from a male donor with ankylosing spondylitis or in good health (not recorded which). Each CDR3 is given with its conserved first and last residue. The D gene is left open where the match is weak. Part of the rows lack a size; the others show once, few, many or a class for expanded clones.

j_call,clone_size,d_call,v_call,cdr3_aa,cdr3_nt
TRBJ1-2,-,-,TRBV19,CASSIPGKYGYTF,TGTGCCAGTAGTATTCCAGGAAAATATGGCTACACCTTC
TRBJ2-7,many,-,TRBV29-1,CSVESGIRGYEQYF,TGCAGCGTTGAATCGGGGATAAGAGGCTACGAGCAGTACTTC
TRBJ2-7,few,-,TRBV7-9,CASSSLGGRFYEQYF,TGTGCCAGCAGCTCCTTGGGGGGCCGATTCTACGAGCAGTACTTC
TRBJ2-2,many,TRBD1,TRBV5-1,CASSVGQIANTGELFF,TGCGCCAGCAGCGTGGGACAGATCGCGAACACCGGGGAGCTGTTTTTT
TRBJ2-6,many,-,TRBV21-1,CASSNSDRGNLSGANVLTF,TGTGCCAGCAGCAACTCCGACAGGGGGAACCTCTCTGGGGCCAACGTCCTGACTTTC
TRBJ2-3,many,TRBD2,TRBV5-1,CASSLRAGGGHTDTQYF,TGCGCCAGCAGCTTGCGGGCAGGCGGGGGTCACACAGATACGCAGTATTTT
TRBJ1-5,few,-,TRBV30,CAWRGGGGNQPQHF,TGTGCCTGGAGGGGTGGGGGGGGCAATCAGCCCCAGCATTTT
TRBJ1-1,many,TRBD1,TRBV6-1,CASIAGGVMNTEAFF,TGTGCCAGCATTGCAGGGGGCGTTATGAACACTGAAGCTTTCTTT
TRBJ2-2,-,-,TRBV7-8,CASSLTGTPGGELFF,TGTGCCAGCAGCTTAACAGGCACCCCAGGAGGGGAGCTGTTTTTT
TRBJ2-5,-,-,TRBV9,CASSVGGGTLQETQYF,TGTGCCAGCAGCGTAGGAGGCGGAACTCTCCAAGAGACCCAGTACTTC
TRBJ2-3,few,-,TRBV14,CASSLEEGTDTQYF,TGTGCCAGCAGCCTAGAGGAAGGGACAGATACGCAGTATTTT
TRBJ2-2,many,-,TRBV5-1,CASSSSTSGYTGELFF,-
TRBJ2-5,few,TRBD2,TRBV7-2,CASSPRPSGEETQYF,TGTGCCAGCAGCCCCCGCCCTAGCGGGGAAGAGACCCAGTACTTC
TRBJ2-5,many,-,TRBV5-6,CASSVEFSGLVQYF,TGTGCCAGCAGCGTAGAGTTTTCGGGGCTTGTCCAGTACTTC
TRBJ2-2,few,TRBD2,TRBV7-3,CASSLIQRGTGELFF,TGTGCCAGCAGCTTAATTCAGCGGGGCACCGGGGAGCTGTTTTTT
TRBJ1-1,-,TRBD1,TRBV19,CASSIDLGTGHKVF,TGTGCCAGTAGTATAGATTTAGGGACAGGCCATAAAGTCTTT
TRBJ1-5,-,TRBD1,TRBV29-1,CSVGQGSGQPQHF,TGCAGCGTAGGACAGGGGAGCGGCCAGCCCCAGCATTTT
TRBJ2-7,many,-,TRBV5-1,CASSRARESYEQYF,TGCGCCAGCAGCCGGGCCCGGGAGTCCTACGAGCAGTACTTC
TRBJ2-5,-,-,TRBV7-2,CASSSATGRYQETQYF,TGTGCCAGCAGCTCGGCTACAGGGCGGTACCAAGAGACCCAGTACTTC